This TCR beta chain was sequenced in a study of shared clonotypes between healthy human individuals. Looking at the study overall: A couple of female and a few male donors aged 18 to 49 were enrolled. The study, taken as a whole, reports: Larger estimated richness was generally seen in naive subsets than in memory subsets.

Turning to this clone: Its target is unknown.

Assay: immunoSEQ multiplex PCR; the TCRdb copy retains only in-frame clones and omits some. The sample contains roughly 200,000 clones, around 63% of which appear only once. The junction had 6 bases not matched to a gene; V was cut back by 7 bases and J by 3 bases. This CDR3 contains 13 residues. Germline V CDR1 and CDR2: SQVTM, ANQGSEA. Sequenced: memory CD4+ T cells sorted from blood. Subset: CD45RA-negative fraction. This chain connects TRBV29-1 to TRBJ1-1, with 9 bases fitting TRBD1. This receptor was taken from a man aged 25-45 years in good health. The CDR3 loop is CSAGQGGDTEAFF. The CDR3 nucleotides are TGCAGCGCGGGACAGGGAGGGGACACTGAAGCTTTCTTT.